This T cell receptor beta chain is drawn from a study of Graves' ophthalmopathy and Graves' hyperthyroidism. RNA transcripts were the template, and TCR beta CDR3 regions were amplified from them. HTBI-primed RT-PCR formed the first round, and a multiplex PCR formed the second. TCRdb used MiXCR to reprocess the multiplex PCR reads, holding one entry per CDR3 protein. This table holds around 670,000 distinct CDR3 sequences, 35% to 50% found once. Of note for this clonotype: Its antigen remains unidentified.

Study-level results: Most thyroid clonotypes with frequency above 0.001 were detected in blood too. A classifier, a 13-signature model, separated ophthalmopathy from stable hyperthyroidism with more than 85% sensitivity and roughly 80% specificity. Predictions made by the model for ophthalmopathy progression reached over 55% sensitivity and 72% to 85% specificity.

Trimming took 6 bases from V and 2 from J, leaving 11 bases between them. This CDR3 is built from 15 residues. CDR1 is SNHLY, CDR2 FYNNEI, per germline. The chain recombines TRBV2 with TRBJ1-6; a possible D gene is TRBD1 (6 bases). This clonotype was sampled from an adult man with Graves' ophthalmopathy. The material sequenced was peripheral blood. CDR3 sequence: CASRQGSAYNSPLHF. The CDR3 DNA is TGTGCCAGCAGACAGGGTTCCGCCTATAATTCACCCCTCCACTTT.